This T cell receptor (beta chain) was sequenced during a study of T cells after somatic rescue of genetic block. TCRdb keeps only in-frame clones here, not all; method: immunoSEQ multiplex PCR. The sample lists tens of thousands of clones, around 96% occurring once. Material: peripheral blood mononuclear cells (PBMCs). The TCR originated in a child in the first two years of life.

The CDR3 here is CASGPLIPVTDTQYF. For the CDR3, the DNA is TGTGCTAGTGGCCCGCTCATTCCGGTCACAGATACGCAGTATTTT. The chain carries TRBV12-5 and TRBJ2-3; D not certain. Deletions cut 6 bases from V and 2 bases from J, with 15 bases between. The germline CDR1 and CDR2 sequences are LGHNT and FRNRAP. The length of the CDR3 is 15 residues.